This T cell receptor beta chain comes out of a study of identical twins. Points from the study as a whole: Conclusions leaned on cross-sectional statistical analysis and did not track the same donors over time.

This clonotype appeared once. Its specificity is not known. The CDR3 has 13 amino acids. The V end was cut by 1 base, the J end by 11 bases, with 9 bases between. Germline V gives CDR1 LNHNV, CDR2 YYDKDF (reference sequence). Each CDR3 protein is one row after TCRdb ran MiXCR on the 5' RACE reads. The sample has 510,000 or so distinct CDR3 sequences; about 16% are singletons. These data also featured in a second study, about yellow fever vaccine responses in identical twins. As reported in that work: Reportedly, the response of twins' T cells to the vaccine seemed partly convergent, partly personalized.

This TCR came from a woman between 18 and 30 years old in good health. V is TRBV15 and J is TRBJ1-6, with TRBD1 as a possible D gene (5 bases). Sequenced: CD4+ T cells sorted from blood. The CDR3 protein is CATSRAPGAPLHF. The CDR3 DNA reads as TGTGCCACCAGCAGAGCCCCGGGGGCACCCCTCCACTTT. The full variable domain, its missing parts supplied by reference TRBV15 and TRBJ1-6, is DAMVIQNPRYQVTQFGKPVTLSCSQTLNHNVMYWYQQKSSQAPKLLFHYYDKDFNNEADTPDNFQSRRPNTSFCFLDIRSPGLGDTAMYLCATSRAPGAPLHFGNGTRLTVT.